This T cell receptor beta chain was captured by sequencing in a study of blood T cell repertoires in COVID-19. Germline lookup yields CDR1 LNHDA and CDR2 SQIVND (reference sequence). The V and J ends lost 4 bases and 4 bases, in that order; junction bases with no gene match: 7. The CDR3 spans 16 residues. This clone was recorded only once. Assay used: immunoSEQ multiplex PCR; TCRdb lists only in-frame clones, some missing. The repertoire holds approximately 60,000 clones, roughly three quarters seen once, with roughly 22% in the top ten. This TCR came from a woman older than 75 with active or convalescent COVID-19. Sequenced sample: peripheral blood. The V and J genes are TRBV19 and TRBJ2-1; 10 bases map to TRBD2. CDR3 sequence: CASSRHSGGSYNEQFF. For the CDR3, the DNA is TGTGCCAGTAGTAGACATAGCGGGGGGTCTTACAATGAGCAGTTCTTC.